The present TCR beta chain was sequenced within a study of T cells in Graves' hyperthyroidism and ophthalmopathy. Findings of the study overall: Most thyroid clonotypes expanded above 0.001 were also detected in blood. Researchers report that a 13 V-J model separated ophthalmopathy from stable hyperthyroidism.

Clinical symptoms, serum thyroxine, TRAb, thyroid ultrasound and orbital computed tomography established diagnosis. There are 14 residues in the CDR3. V was trimmed by 4 bases and J by 4 bases, leaving 14 bases between them. The germline V gene encodes CDR1 SGHRS and CDR2 YFSETQ. TCR beta CDR3 region amplification was performed from RNA transcripts. The study used the HTBI primer set for a first-round RT-PCR of the TCR CDR3. TCRdb fed the multiplex PCR reads into MiXCR, producing one record per CDR3 protein. The profile covers about half a million distinct CDR3 sequences, with roughly 21% appearing a single time and 47% taken by the ten largest. This clonotype has only a few counts. Its antigen is still unknown.

The origin of this receptor is a man aged 35 to 55 with Graves' ophthalmopathy. The chain couples TRBV5-1 to TRBJ1-2; D is unclear. Source material: blood. The CDR3 spells CASSPAVGSYGYTF. The CDR3 DNA sequence: TGCGCCAGCAGCCCCGCGGTTGGTAGCTATGGCTACACCTTC.